A single T cell receptor beta chain is shown here with its context. Antigen specificity is unknown. This specimen comes from a study of cytomegalovirus exposure and HLA in healthy donors. Study-wide findings and caveats: The study recorded about 150 TCR beta chains that were cytomegalovirus-associated.

TCRdb's table, derived via immunoSEQ multiplex PCR, lists solely in-frame clones and lacks some. The data contain more than 55,000 clones, 90% to 97% of them seen just once; the ten biggest clones take up around 0.83%. V lost 1 base and J lost 5, with 11 bases in between. The CDR3 sequence is 14 residues long. Germline V gene data show CDR1 as SEHNR and CDR2 as FQNEAQ (reference sequence). These donors were members of the roughly 110-subject validation cohort, a group separate from the roughly 700-subject first cohort. The source is a man between 18 and 35 years old in good health and CMV-seronegative. Specimen: PBMCs. The chain is built from TRBV7-9 and TRBJ2-5, with D tentatively TRBD2 (6 bases). The CDR3: CASSLVTGGETQYF. CDR3 bases: TGTGCCAGCAGCTTAGTTACTGGAGGGGAGACCCAGTACTTC. The variable domain in full, completed from reference TRBV7-9 and TRBJ2-5, reads DTGVSQNPRHKITKRGQNVTFRCDPISEHNRLYWYRQTLGQGPEFLTYFQNEAQLEKSRLLSDRFSAERPKGSFSTLEIQRTEQGDSAMYLCASSLVTGGETQYFGPGTRLLVL.